Following are 27 T cell receptor beta chains from one sample sequenced in a study of T cell responses to AZD1222 COVID-19 vaccine. The table came from immunoSEQ multiplex PCR; TCRdb's copy has only in-frame clones and leaves some out. The sample carries 95,000 to 100,000 clones, 88% recorded once. The source material was peripheral blood, sampled 28 days after the second AZD1222 dose. These receptors all stem from an adult who received the AZD1222 COVID-19 vaccine.

J is TRBJ2-3 and V is TRBV6-1; TRBD2 agrees at 12 bases. Germline loops: CDR1 MNHNS, CDR2 SASEGT. The CDR3 sequence is 16 residues long. V lost 3 bases and J lost 2; bases outside the gene matches: 3. The CDR3 here is CASSDGLAGFTDTQYF. The CDR3 DNA is TGTGCCAGCAGTGACGGACTAGCGGGGTTCACAGATACGCAGTATTTT.

Judged by abundance, this clone is medium-sized. The V and J genes are TRBV29-1 and TRBJ2-7; 9 positions match TRBD1. Germline V gene sequence: CDR1 SQVTM, CDR2 ANQGSEA. CDR3 length: 12 amino acids. With V trimmed by 6 bases and J by 5 bases, 5 bases remained unmatched. CDR3 residues: CSVGTGNNEQYF. For the CDR3, the DNA is TGCAGCGTCGGGACAGGGAACAACGAGCAGTACTTC.

The V and J genes are TRBV28 and TRBJ2-1; 12 bases map to TRBD2. The J segment lost 10 bases and the V segment lost 6 bases, leaving 13 bases of the junction unmatched. The CDR3 is 16 residues long. Germline values: CDR1 MDHEN, CDR2 SYDVKM. The CDR3 coding sequence is TGTGCCAGCAGGCCTATGCTAGCGGGAGGGATTGGCGAGCAGTTCTTC. It translates to CASRPMLAGGIGEQFF.

This clone was picked up one time. The gene calls are TRBV10-1 and TRBJ2-7; TRBD2 agrees at 12 bases. The V and J ends lost 6 bases and 4 bases, in that order; junction bases with no gene match: 4. Per germline, CDR1 WNHNN and CDR2 SYGVQD (reference sequence). The length of the CDR3 is 14 residues. CDR3 region: CASREGLAGYEQYF. Here the CDR3 DNA reads TGCGCCAGCAGAGAAGGACTAGCGGGATACGAGCAGTACTTC.

The genes are TRBV7-9 and TRBJ2-7; 10 bases fit TRBD1. The CDR3 sequence is 16 residues long. Trimming removed 5 bases from V and 4 bases from J; junction bases left unmatched: 11. In germline, CDR1 is SEHNR, CDR2 FQNEAQ (reference sequence). The CDR3 spells CASSTIWGQGPYEQYF. CDR3 nucleotides: TGTGCCAGCAGCACCATATGGGGACAGGGGCCATACGAGCAGTACTTC. Together with reference TRBV7-9 and TRBJ2-7, the CDR3 gives the full variable domain: DTGVSQNPRHKITKRGQNVTFRCDPISEHNRLYWYRQTLGQGPEFLTYFQNEAQLEKSRLLSDRFSAERPKGSFSTLEIQRTEQGDSAMYLCASSTIWGQGPYEQYFGPGTRLTVT.

The genes are TRBV7-9 and TRBJ2-1; 9 nucleotides align to TRBD2. CDR3 length: 17 amino acids. CDR1 SEHNR and CDR2 FQNEAQ come from the germline V gene (reference sequence). V shed 5 bases, J shed 6 bases, and the junction held 14 bases outside the gene matches. The chain's CDR3 is CASSPGWASGVTNEQFF. CDR3 DNA sequence: TGTGCCAGCAGCCCAGGGTGGGCTAGCGGGGTTACCAATGAGCAGTTCTTC.

This clone appeared once. The genes are TRBV19 and TRBJ2-3; D is uncertain. CDR1 is LNHDA, CDR2 SQIVND, per germline (reference sequence). CDR3 length: 13 residues. V lost 4 bases and J lost 0, with 5 bases in between. The CDR3, as DNA: TGTGCCAGTAGTACCATGAGCACAGATACGCAGTATTTT. This sequence encodes CASSTMSTDTQYF. Full variable domain (missing parts from reference TRBV19 and TRBJ2-3): DGGITQSPKYLFRKEGQNVTLSCEQNLNHDAMYWYRQDPGQGLRLIYYSQIVNDFQKGDIAEGYSVSREKKESFPLTVTSAQKNPTAFYLCASSTMSTDTQYFGPGTRLTVL.

The chain has TRBV30 and TRBJ2-3, with 12 nucleotides matching TRBD2. CDR1 is GTSNPN and CDR2 is SVGIG in the germline V gene (reference sequence). There are 16 residues in the CDR3. Trimming at V came to 2 bases and at J to 3 bases, leaving 6 bases not matched to a gene. CDR3 DNA sequence: TGTGCCTGGAGTCCCTCCCTAGCGGGAGGGACAGATACGCAGTATTTT. Translation gives CAWSPSLAGGTDTQYF.

This clone showed up just once. The CDR3 loop is CASSQGVAGITDTQYF. The CDR3 DNA reads TGTGCCAGCAGCCAAGGGGTAGCGGGTATTACAGATACGCAGTATTTT. The chain carries TRBV3-1 (or the pseudogene TRBV3-2) and TRBJ2-3, with 7 bases lining up with TRBD2. The CDR3 totals 16 residues. The ends lost 1 base at V and 3 bases at J; junction bases unmatched: 7. Per the germline V gene, CDR1 is LGHDT and CDR2 is YNNKEL (reference sequence).

The chain recombines TRBV2 with TRBJ1-1, with D unclear. The CDR3 covers 11 residues. Germline loops: CDR1 SNHLY, CDR2 FYNNEI. V dropped 2 bases and J dropped 5 bases, with 3 bases sitting between them. CDR3: CASSEWTEAFF. In nucleotides, the CDR3 is TGTGCCAGCAGTGAATGGACTGAAGCTTTCTTT.

The chain couples TRBV29-1 to TRBJ2-1; no clear D. Trimming pared 6 bases from V and 10 bases from J, leaving 19 bases between. CDR1 and CDR2 from the germline V gene are SQVTM and ANQGSEA. The CDR3 covers 13 residues. This CDR3 reads CSVQLVVGNEQFF. The CDR3 DNA follows: TGCAGCGTCCAACTGGTAGTGGGAAACGAGCAGTTCTTC.

J is TRBJ2-7 and V is TRBV7-9; D unresolved. The CDR3 covers 13 residues. V was cut by 5 bases and J by 2 bases, with 10 bases left in between. Germline loops: CDR1 SEHNR, CDR2 FQNEAQ (reference sequence). The CDR3 here is CASSPPGTYEQYF. Written as DNA, the CDR3 is TGTGCCAGCAGCCCGCCTGGTACCTACGAGCAGTACTTC.

This clone was picked up one time. The rearrangement uses TRBV10-1 and TRBJ2-2; TRBD2 matches at 10 bases. The CDR3 runs 17 residues. V was pared by 2 bases and J by 7 bases, with 10 bases of the junction left unmatched. In germline, CDR1 is WNHNN, CDR2 SYGVQD (reference sequence). The CDR3 spells CASSEARASGSGGELFF. DNA of the CDR3: TGCGCCAGCAGTGAGGCACGGGCTAGCGGGAGCGGCGGGGAGCTGTTTTTT.

V usage is TRBV7-3 and J usage is TRBJ2-2; D may be TRBD1 or TRBD2 (5 bases each). This CDR3 contains 15 residues. The germline V and J ends were trimmed by 0 bases and 7 bases, with 12 bases remaining between them. Germline loops: CDR1 SGHTA, CDR2 FQGTGA. The CDR3 loop reads CASSLTSGTGGELFF. In nucleotides, the CDR3 is TGTGCCAGCAGCTTAACGTCAGGGACGGGCGGGGAGCTGTTTTTT.

The DNA of the CDR3 is TGTGCCAGCACTGGCCGTTATTACGAGCAGTACTTC. Protein sequence: CASTGRYYEQYF. The chain recombines TRBV28 with TRBJ2-7; the D is unclear. Trimming stripped 7 bases from V and 4 bases from J, with 11 bases between. This CDR3 has 12 amino acids. Germline V gives CDR1 MDHEN, CDR2 SYDVKM.

The rearrangement links TRBV11-3 to TRBJ2-1; either TRBD1 or TRBD2 may fit D (5 bases each). The CDR3 runs 15 residues. The germline CDR1 and CDR2 sequences are SGHNT and YENEEA. V dropped 5 bases and J dropped 9 bases, with 20 bases sitting between them. The CDR3 nucleotides read TGTGCCAGCAGCCCCTCATGGTGGGCCGGGACTGAGCAGTTCTTC. It specifies CASSPSWWAGTEQFF.

This clone has only one observation. J is TRBJ1-2 and V is TRBV6-5; TRBD1 matches 7 bases. The CDR3 runs to 15 residues. Germline trimming cut 8 bases from V and 3 bases from J; bases unmatched to any gene: 12. The germline gives CDR1 MNHEY, CDR2 SVGAGI. CDR3 DNA: TGTGCCAGCTGGGCTGCTTTTGGACAGGACTATGGCTACACCTTC. This codes for CASWAAFGQDYGYTF.

The chain has TRBV2 and TRBJ2-7, with TRBD1 identical over 8 bases. From germline, CDR1 is SNHLY and CDR2 FYNNEI. The CDR3 is made up of 12 amino acids. Trimming took 10 bases from V and 5 from J; bases not matched to a gene: 7. The CDR3 reads CATDRGTNEQYF. The CDR3 bases are TGTGCCACCGACAGGGGAACCAACGAGCAGTACTTC.

The chain carries TRBV11-3 and TRBJ2-1; 7 bases are a match to TRBD2. Germline CDR1 is SGHNT and CDR2 is YENEEA. This CDR3 is built from 15 residues. J was trimmed by 3 bases and V by 5 bases; bases with no gene match: 7. The CDR3: CASSQRGGIYNEQFF. For the CDR3, the DNA is TGTGCCAGCAGCCAGCGGGGCGGGATCTACAATGAGCAGTTCTTC.

The chain couples TRBV4-1 to TRBJ1-5; no firm D call. V gave up 5 bases and J gave up 0 bases, with 14 bases separating them. The V gene's germline CDR1 is MGHRA and CDR2 YSYEKL. This CDR3 region has 16 residues. The CDR3 region is CASSGSQWGSNQPQHF. As DNA, the CDR3 is TGCGCCAGCAGCGGTTCACAATGGGGTAGCAATCAGCCCCAGCATTTT.

The chain links TRBV5-4 to TRBJ2-7, with D perhaps assigned TRBD1 or TRBD2 (5 bases each). This CDR3 is built from 14 residues. The germline V and J ends were trimmed by 4 bases and 3 bases, with 14 bases remaining between them. Germline V gene data show CDR1 as SGHNT and CDR2 as YYREEE (reference sequence). In DNA form, the CDR3 reads TGTGCCAGCAGCCGGGACGGGGTAGACTACGAGCAGTACTTC. Translating gives CASSRDGVDYEQYF. Full variable domain (missing parts from reference TRBV5-4 and TRBJ2-7): ETGVTQSPTHLIKTRGQQVTLRCSSQSGHNTVSWYQQALGQGPQFIFQYYREEENGRGNFPPRFSGLQFPNYSSELNVNALELDDSALYLCASSRDGVDYEQYFGPGTRLTVT.

The chain couples TRBV5-8 to TRBJ1-5; 12 nucleotides agree with TRBD1. The CDR3 contains 16 residues. Germline CDR1 is SGHTS and CDR2 is YDEGEE. The V and J ends lost 0 bases and 6 bases, in that order; junction bases with no gene match: 4. The CDR3: CASSLAGQGASQPQHF. Here the CDR3 DNA reads TGTGCCAGCAGCTTGGCGGGACAGGGGGCGAGTCAGCCCCAGCATTTT. The full variable domain, in which reference TRBV5-8 and TRBJ1-5 provide the parts outside the CDR3, is EAGVTQSPTHLIKTRGQQATLRCSPISGHTSVYWYQQALGLGLQFLLWYDEGEERNRGNFPPRFSGRQFPNYSSELNVNALELEDSALYLCASSLAGQGASQPQHFGDGTRLSIL.

This clone was observed a single time. J is TRBJ1-5 and V is TRBV12-5; no definite D call. V gave up 6 bases and J gave up 0 bases, with 9 bases separating them. CDR1 is LGHNT, CDR2 FRNRAP, per germline. CDR3 length: 14 residues. CDR3 DNA: TGTGCTAGTGGGCCGATTGATAGCAATCAGCCCCAGCATTTT. This encodes CASGPIDSNQPQHF.

This chain links TRBV5-6 with TRBJ2-5; D is undetermined. The V end was cut by 3 bases, the J end by 0 bases, with 12 bases between. Germline V CDR1 and CDR2: SGHDT, YYEEEE. CDR3 length: 15 residues. The CDR3 is CASSSVGGDQETQYF. For the CDR3, the DNA is TGTGCCAGCAGCTCCGTGGGTGGGGACCAAGAGACCCAGTACTTC.

The rearrangement links TRBV5-1 to TRBJ1-5; D unclear. The CDR3 sequence is 13 residues long. Per germline, CDR1 SGHRS and CDR2 YFSETQ. The V end was cut by 5 bases, the J end by 4 bases, with 10 bases between. CDR3 loop: CASREGQNQPQHF. The CDR3 region has the DNA TGCGCCAGCAGAGAGGGCCAAAATCAGCCCCAGCATTTT.

The gene calls are TRBV3-1 (or the pseudogene TRBV3-2) and TRBJ2-1; 7 bases map to TRBD1. Germline CDR1 reads LGHDT; CDR2 reads YNNKEL (reference sequence). This CDR3 comprises 14 residues. With V trimmed by 3 bases and J by 4 bases, 3 bases remained unmatched. CDR3 region: CASSHTGQYNEQFF. Written as DNA, the CDR3 is TGTGCCAGCAGCCACACGGGACAGTACAATGAGCAGTTCTTC.

J is TRBJ1-6 and V is TRBV3-1 (or the pseudogene TRBV3-2), with TRBD1 as a possible D gene (5 bases). Germline V CDR1 and CDR2: LGHDT, YNNKEL (reference sequence). The V end was cut by 0 bases, the J end by 5 bases, with 8 bases between. This CDR3 has 15 residues. The CDR3 reads CASSQDRQHNSPLHF. DNA for the CDR3: TGTGCCAGCAGCCAAGATCGACAGCATAATTCACCCCTCCACTTT.